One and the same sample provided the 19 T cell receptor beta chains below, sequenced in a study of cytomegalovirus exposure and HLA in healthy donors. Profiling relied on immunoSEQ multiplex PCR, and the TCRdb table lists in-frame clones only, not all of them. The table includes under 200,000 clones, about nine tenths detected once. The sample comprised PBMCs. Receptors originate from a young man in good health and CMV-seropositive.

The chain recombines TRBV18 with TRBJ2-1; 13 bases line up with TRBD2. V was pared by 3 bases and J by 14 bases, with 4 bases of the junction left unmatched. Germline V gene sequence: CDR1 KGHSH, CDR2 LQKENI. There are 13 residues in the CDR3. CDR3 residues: CASSPGTSGKEFF. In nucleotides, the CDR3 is TGTGCCAGCTCACCGGGGACTAGCGGGAAAGAGTTCTTC.

The CDR3 bases are TGTGCCATCAGTGAGTCCCTCGCGGGAGGCAGCTACGAGCAGTACTTC. Translating it yields CAISESLAGGSYEQYF. The chain uses TRBV10-3 and TRBJ2-7, with 8 bases lining up with TRBD2. The CDR3 has 16 amino acids. The V and J ends lost 0 bases and 3 bases, in that order; junction bases with no gene match: 7. CDR1 and CDR2 (germline): ENHRY, SYGVKD.

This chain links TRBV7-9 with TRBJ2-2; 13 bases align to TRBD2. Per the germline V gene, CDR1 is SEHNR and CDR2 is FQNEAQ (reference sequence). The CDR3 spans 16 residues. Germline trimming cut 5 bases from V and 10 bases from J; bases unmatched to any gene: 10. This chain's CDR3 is CASSPGTSGDRLELFF. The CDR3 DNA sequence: TGTGCCAGCAGCCCAGGGACTAGCGGGGACCGTTTGGAGCTGTTTTTT. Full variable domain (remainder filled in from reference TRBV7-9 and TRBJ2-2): DTGVSQNPRHKITKRGQNVTFRCDPISEHNRLYWYRQTLGQGPEFLTYFQNEAQLEKSRLLSDRFSAERPKGSFSTLEIQRTEQGDSAMYLCASSPGTSGDRLELFFGEGSRLTVL.

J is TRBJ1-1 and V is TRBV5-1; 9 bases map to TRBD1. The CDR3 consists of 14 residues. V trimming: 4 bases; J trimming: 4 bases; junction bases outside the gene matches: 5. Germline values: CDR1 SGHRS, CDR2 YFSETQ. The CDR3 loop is CASSPTGGSTEAFF. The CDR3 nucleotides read TGCGCCAGCAGCCCGACAGGGGGTAGCACTGAAGCTTTCTTT.

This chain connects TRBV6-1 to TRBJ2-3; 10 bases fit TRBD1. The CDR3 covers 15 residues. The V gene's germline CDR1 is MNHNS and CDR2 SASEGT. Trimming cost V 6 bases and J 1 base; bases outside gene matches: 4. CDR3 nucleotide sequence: TGTGCCAGCAGCCCCGGGACAGGGGGCACAGATACGCAGTATTTT. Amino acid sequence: CASSPGTGGTDTQYF.

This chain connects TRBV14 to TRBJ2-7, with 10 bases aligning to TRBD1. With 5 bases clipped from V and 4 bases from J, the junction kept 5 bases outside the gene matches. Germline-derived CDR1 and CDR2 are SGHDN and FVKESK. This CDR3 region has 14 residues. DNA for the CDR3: TGTGCCAGCAGCTGGACAGGGGGAGGTTACGAGCAGTACTTC. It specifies CASSWTGGGYEQYF.

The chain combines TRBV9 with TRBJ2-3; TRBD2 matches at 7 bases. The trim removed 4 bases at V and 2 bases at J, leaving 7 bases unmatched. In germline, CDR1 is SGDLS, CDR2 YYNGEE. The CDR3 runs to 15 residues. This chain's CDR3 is CASSLTAGSTDTQYF. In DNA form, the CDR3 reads TGTGCCAGCAGCCTGACAGCGGGGTCCACAGATACGCAGTATTTT. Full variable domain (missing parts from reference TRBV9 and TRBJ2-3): DSGVTQTPKHLITATGQRVTLRCSPRSGDLSVYWYQQSLDQGLQFLIQYYNGEERAKGNILERFSAQQFPDLHSELNLSSLELGDSALYFCASSLTAGSTDTQYFGPGTRLTVL.

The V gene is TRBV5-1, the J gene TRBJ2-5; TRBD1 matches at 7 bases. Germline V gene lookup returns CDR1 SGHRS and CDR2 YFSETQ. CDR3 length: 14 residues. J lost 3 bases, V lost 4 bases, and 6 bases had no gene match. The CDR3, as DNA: TGCGCCAGCAGCCTCCGACAGGGAAAAGAGACCCAGTACTTC. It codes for CASSLRQGKETQYF.

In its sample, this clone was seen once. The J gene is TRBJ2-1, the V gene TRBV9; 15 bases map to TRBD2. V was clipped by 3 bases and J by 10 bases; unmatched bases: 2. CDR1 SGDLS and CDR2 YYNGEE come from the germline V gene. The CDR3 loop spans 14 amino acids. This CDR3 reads CASSAGLAGGEQFF. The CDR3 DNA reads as TGTGCCAGCAGCGCGGGACTAGCGGGAGGAGAGCAGTTCTTC.

The CDR3 region is CASSIAESYGYTF. In DNA, the CDR3 is TGTGCCAGTAGTATTGCAGAAAGCTATGGCTACACCTTC. The chain combines TRBV19 with TRBJ1-2; D call uncertain. CDR3 size: 13 residues. Germline CDR1 reads LNHDA; CDR2 reads SQIVND (reference sequence). V was clipped by 3 bases and J by 4 bases, with 9 bases between them.

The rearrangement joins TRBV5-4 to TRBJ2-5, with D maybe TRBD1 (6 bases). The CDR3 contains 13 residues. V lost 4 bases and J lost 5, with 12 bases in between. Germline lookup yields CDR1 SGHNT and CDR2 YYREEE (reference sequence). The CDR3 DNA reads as TGTGCCAGCAGCAACAGGGATCGGGAGACCCAGTACTTC. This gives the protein CASSNRDRETQYF. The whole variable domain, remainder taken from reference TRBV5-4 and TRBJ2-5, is ETGVTQSPTHLIKTRGQQVTLRCSSQSGHNTVSWYQQALGQGPQFIFQYYREEENGRGNFPPRFSGLQFPNYSSELNVNALELDDSALYLCASSNRDRETQYFGPGTRLLVL.

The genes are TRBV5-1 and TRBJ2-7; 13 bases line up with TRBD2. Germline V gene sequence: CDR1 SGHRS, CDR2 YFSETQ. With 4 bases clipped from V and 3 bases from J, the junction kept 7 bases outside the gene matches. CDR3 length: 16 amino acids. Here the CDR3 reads CASSRTSGREGYEQYF. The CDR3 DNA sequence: TGCGCCAGCAGCCGGACTAGCGGGAGAGAGGGCTACGAGCAGTACTTC.

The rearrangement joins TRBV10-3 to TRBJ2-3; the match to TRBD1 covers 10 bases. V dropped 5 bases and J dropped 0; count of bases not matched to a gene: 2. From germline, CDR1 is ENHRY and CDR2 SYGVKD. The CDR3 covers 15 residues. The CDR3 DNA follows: TGTGCCATCAGTACGACAGGGGGCAGCACAGATACGCAGTATTTT. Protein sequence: CAISTTGGSTDTQYF.

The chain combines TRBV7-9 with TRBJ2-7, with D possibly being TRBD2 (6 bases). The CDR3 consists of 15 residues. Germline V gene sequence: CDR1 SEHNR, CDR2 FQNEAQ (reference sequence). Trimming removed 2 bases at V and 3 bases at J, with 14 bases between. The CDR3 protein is CASSLRIAEDYEQYF. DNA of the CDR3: TGTGCCAGCAGCTTAAGGATAGCGGAGGACTACGAGCAGTACTTC.

Here the CDR3 reads CASILHRQGLNTIYF. CDR3 DNA sequence: TGTGCCAGTATTCTACATCGACAGGGCCTTAACACCATATATTTT. The chain recombines TRBV19 with TRBJ1-3; the match to TRBD1 covers 7 bases. Per the germline V gene, CDR1 is LNHDA and CDR2 is SQIVND (reference sequence). This CDR3 is 15 amino acids long. The V and J ends lost 7 bases and 7 bases, in that order; junction bases with no gene match: 13.

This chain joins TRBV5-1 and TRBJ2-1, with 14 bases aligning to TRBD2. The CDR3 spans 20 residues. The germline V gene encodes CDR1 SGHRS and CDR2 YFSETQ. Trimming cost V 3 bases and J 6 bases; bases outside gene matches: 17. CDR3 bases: TGCGCCAGCAGCTCCCAAACCCTCGGACTAGCGGGAGGAGGGGCCAATGAGCAGTTCTTC. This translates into CASSSQTLGLAGGGANEQFF. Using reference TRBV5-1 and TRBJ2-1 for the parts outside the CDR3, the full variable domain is KAGVTQTPRYLIKTRGQQVTLSCSPISGHRSVSWYQQTPGQGLQFLFEYFSETQRNKGNFPGRFSGRQFSNSRSEMNVSTLELGDSALYLCASSSQTLGLAGGGANEQFFGPGTRLTVL.

The CDR3 DNA sequence: TGTGCCAGCAGCTTAGGAGCGGGGGAATACAATGAGCAGTTCTTC. Translated, it gives CASSLGAGEYNEQFF. This sequence joins TRBV11-2 and TRBJ2-1, with 8 bases that match TRBD2. After removal of 1 base from V and 4 bases from J, the junction contained 3 bases not matched to a gene. This CDR3 has 15 amino acids. The germline gives CDR1 SGHAT, CDR2 FQNNGV.

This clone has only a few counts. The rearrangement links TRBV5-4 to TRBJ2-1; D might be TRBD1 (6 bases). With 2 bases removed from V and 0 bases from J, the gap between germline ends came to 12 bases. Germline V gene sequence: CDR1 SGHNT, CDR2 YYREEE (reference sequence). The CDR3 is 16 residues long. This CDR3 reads CASSFPGQGSYNEQFF. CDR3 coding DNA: TGTGCCAGCAGCTTTCCGGGACAAGGCTCCTACAATGAGCAGTTCTTC.

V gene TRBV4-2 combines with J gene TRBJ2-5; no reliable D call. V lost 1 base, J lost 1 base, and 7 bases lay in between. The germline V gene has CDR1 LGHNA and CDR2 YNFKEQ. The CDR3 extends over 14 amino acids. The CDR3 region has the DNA TGTGCCAGCAGCCAAGGGCTGGCCCAAGAGACCCAGTACTTC. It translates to CASSQGLAQETQYF.